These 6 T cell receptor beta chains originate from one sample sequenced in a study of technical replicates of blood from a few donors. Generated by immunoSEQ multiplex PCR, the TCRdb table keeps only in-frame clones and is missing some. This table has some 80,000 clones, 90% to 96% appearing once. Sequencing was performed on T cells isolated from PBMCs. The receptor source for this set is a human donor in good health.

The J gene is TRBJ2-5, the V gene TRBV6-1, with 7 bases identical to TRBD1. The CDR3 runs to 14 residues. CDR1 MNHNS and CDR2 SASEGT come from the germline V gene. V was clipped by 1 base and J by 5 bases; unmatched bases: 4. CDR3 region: CASSEGDSRETQYF. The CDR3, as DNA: TGTGCCAGCAGTGAAGGGGACAGTCGGGAGACCCAGTACTTC.

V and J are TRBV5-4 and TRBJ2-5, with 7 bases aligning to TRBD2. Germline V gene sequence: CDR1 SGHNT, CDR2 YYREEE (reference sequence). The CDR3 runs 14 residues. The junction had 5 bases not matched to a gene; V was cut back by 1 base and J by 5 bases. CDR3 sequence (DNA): TGTGCCAGCAGCTTGTGGTCCGGGAGGGAGACCCAGTACTTC. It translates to CASSLWSGRETQYF.

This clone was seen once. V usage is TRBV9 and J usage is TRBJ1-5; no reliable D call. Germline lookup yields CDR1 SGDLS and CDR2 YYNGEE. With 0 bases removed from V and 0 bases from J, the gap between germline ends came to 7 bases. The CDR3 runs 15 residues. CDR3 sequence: CASSVDAASNQPQHF. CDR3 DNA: TGTGCCAGCAGCGTAGACGCGGCTAGCAATCAGCCCCAGCATTTT.

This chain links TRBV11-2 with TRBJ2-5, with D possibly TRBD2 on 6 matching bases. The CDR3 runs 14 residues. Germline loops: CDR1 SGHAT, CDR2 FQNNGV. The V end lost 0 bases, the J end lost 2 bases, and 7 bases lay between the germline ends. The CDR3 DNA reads TGTGCCAGCAGCTTAGATGCGGGACAAGAGACCCAGTACTTC. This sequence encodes CASSLDAGQETQYF.

The CDR3 sequence: CASSLTGQGNTIYF. CDR3 DNA sequence: TGCGCCAGCAGCCTGACCGGACAGGGAAACACCATATATTTT. The genes are TRBV5-1 and TRBJ1-3; D might be TRBD1 (6 bases). Trimming cost V 4 bases and J 4 bases, with 12 bases left between them. The germline V gene encodes CDR1 SGHRS and CDR2 YFSETQ. The length of the CDR3 is 14 residues.

DNA of the CDR3: TGTGCCAGCAGCCGTAGCGGGACTAGCGGGAGGGCCCGAGAGACCCAGTACTTC. This codes for CASSRSGTSGRARETQYF. The chain couples TRBV9 to TRBJ2-5, with TRBD2 matching 16 bases. The junction had 10 bases not matched to a gene; V was cut back by 4 bases and J by 4 bases. Germline CDR1 reads SGDLS; CDR2 reads YYNGEE. This CDR3 is built from 18 residues. Supplemented by reference TRBV9 and TRBJ2-5, the full variable domain reads DSGVTQTPKHLITATGQRVTLRCSPRSGDLSVYWYQQSLDQGLQFLIQYYNGEERAKGNILERFSAQQFPDLHSELNLSSLELGDSALYFCASSRSGTSGRARETQYFGPGTRLLVL.